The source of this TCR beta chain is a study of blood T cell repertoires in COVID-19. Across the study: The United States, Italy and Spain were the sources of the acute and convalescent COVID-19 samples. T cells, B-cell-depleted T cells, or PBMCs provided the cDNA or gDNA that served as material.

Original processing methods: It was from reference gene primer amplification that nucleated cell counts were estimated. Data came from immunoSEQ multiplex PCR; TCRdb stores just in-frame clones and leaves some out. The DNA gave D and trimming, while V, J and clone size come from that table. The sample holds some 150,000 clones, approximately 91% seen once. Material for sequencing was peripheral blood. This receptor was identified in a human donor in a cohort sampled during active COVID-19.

CDR3 sequence reads: CASSSIQGFYTGELFF. The DNA of the CDR3 is TGTGCCAGCAGCTCCATCCAGGGATTCTACACCGGGGAGCTGTTTTTT. The chain uses TRBV5-5 and TRBJ2-2; tentatively, D is TRBD1 (5 bases). The V gene lost 3 bases and the J gene lost 3 bases, with 15 bases spanning the gap. The CDR3 has 16 residues. Germline V gene data show CDR1 as SGHKS and CDR2 as YYEKEE (reference sequence).